This section outlines one T cell receptor beta chain sequence together with its context. Its target is unknown. This sample is part of a study of T cell responses to AZD1222 COVID-19 vaccine. Study findings and constraints: Without day 14 samples, only post-peak T cell repertoires were studied. Spike-specific TCR breadth and depth were elevated following two AZD1222 doses.

The repertoire was sequenced with immunoSEQ multiplex PCR; TCRdb's copy has only in-frame clones and lacks some. The table lists some 200,000 clones, 85% to 95% of them singletons. Looked up from germline, CDR1 is SGHRS and CDR2 is YFSETQ. J gave up 3 bases and V 1 base, and 7 bases lay outside the gene matches. This CDR3 comprises 15 residues. This chain links TRBV5-1 with TRBJ2-7, with 7 nucleotides matching TRBD1. The receptor was derived from an adult who received the MenACWY meningococcal vaccine as a control. The sample was peripheral blood, taken 28 days after the second dose of the MenACWY control vaccine. The CDR3 is CASSLRGHADYEQYF. CDR3 nucleotides: TGCGCCAGCAGCTTGAGGGGGCACGCCGACTACGAGCAGTACTTC.